These 23 T cell receptor beta chains share one sample of origin, sequenced in a study of blood T cell repertoires in COVID-19. Data came from immunoSEQ multiplex PCR; TCRdb stores just in-frame clones and leaves some out. The table has roughly 450,000 clones, about 90% seen once. Material: PBMCs or T cells enriched from blood (not recorded which). The receptors stem from a man in his late teens or twenties who had recovered from COVID-19.

This chain uses TRBV3-1 (or the pseudogene TRBV3-2) with TRBJ1-6, with D uncertain. Germline CDR1 LGHDT, CDR2 YNNKEL (reference sequence). There are 13 residues in the CDR3. V was pared by 6 bases and J by 7 bases, with 10 bases between. The CDR3 bases are TGTGCCAGCAGTTCTGTTGCGAATTCACCCCTCCACTTT. Protein: CASSSVANSPLHF.

The chain has TRBV14 and TRBJ1-2; D is undetermined. Germline CDR1 is SGHDN and CDR2 is FVKESK. V was cut by 1 base and J by 7 bases, with 10 bases left in between. The CDR3 spans 13 residues. The CDR3 bases are TGTGCCAGCAGCCAAGGACGGAGTGGTGGCTACACCTTC. The encoded protein is CASSQGRSGGYTF.

The chain is built from TRBV2 and TRBJ2-3; D may be TRBD1 (5 bases). Germline CDR1 is SNHLY and CDR2 is FYNNEI. CDR3 length equals 13 residues. Trimming removed 2 bases at V and 6 bases at J, with 9 bases between. CDR3 bases: TGTGCCAGCAGTGAACAGGGTAGGGATACGCAGTATTTT. It translates to CASSEQGRDTQYF. The full variable domain, in which reference TRBV2 and TRBJ2-3 provide the parts outside the CDR3, is EPEVTQTPSHQVTQMGQEVILRCVPISNHLYFYWYRQILGQKVEFLVSFYNNEISEKSEIFDDQFSVERPDGSNFTLKIRSTKLEDSAMYFCASSEQGRDTQYFGPGTRLTVL.

The gene calls are TRBV18 and TRBJ2-2, with D tentatively TRBD1 (6 bases). Germline V gene data show CDR1 as KGHSH and CDR2 as LQKENI. The CDR3 consists of 16 residues. Trimming stripped 6 bases from V and 3 bases from J, with 17 bases between. This CDR3 reads CASSLADRADTGELFF. The CDR3 DNA reads as TGTGCCAGCTCTCTCGCGGACAGAGCTGACACCGGGGAGCTGTTTTTT.

The chain uses TRBV7-2 and TRBJ1-5; possibly TRBD1 for D (6 bases). The V gene lost 5 bases and the J gene lost 1 base, with 9 bases spanning the gap. Germline V gene sequence: CDR1 SGHTA, CDR2 FQGNSA. This CDR3 has 14 residues. CDR3 loop: CASSPTGSNQPQHF. Written as DNA, the CDR3 is TGTGCCAGCAGCCCGACAGGCAGCAATCAGCCCCAGCATTTT.

CDR3 protein: CASSLVTGLAYNEQFF. Written as DNA, the CDR3 is TGTGCCAGCAGCTTAGTGACGGGTTTGGCCTACAATGAGCAGTTCTTC. The chain is built from TRBV7-6 and TRBJ2-1; D not certain. The V gene's germline CDR1 is SGHVS and CDR2 FNYEAQ. Trimming left V 1 base short and J 2 bases short, with 12 bases between. The CDR3 sequence is 16 residues long.

V usage is TRBV6-1 and J usage is TRBJ2-3, with D possibly being TRBD2 (5 bases). The CDR3 is 13 residues long. V lost 3 bases and J lost 3, with 7 bases in between. Germline CDR1 MNHNS, CDR2 SASEGT. The CDR3 nucleotides are TGTGCCAGCAGTGAGGACTGGACAGATACGCAGTATTTT. Amino acid sequence: CASSEDWTDTQYF.

The chain uses TRBV5-1 and TRBJ1-5; 10 nucleotides match TRBD1. The length of the CDR3 is 16 residues. The V and J ends lost 5 bases and 0 bases, in that order; junction bases with no gene match: 5. Germline V lookup: CDR1 SGHRS, CDR2 YFSETQ. The CDR3 DNA reads TGCGCCAGCAGGACAGGGACAGGGGATAGCAATCAGCCCCAGCATTTT. Amino acid sequence: CASRTGTGDSNQPQHF. Based on the CDR3 plus reference TRBV5-1 and TRBJ1-5, the full variable domain is KAGVTQTPRYLIKTRGQQVTLSCSPISGHRSVSWYQQTPGQGLQFLFEYFSETQRNKGNFPGRFSGRQFSNSRSEMNVSTLELGDSALYLCASRTGTGDSNQPQHFGDGTRLSIL.

J is TRBJ1-3 and V is TRBV6-5; D remains unclear. Trimming shortened V by 4 bases and J by 4 bases, and 17 bases separated the two germline ends. Germline V lookup: CDR1 MNHEY, CDR2 SVGAGI. There are 16 residues in the CDR3. The CDR3 loop is CASSSRAGGYGNTIYF. CDR3 sequence (DNA): TGTGCCAGCAGTTCTCGGGCGGGAGGGTACGGAAACACCATATATTTT.

The chain combines TRBV13 with TRBJ1-2; D is ambiguous. Germline CDR1 PRHDT, CDR2 FYEKMQ (reference sequence). The germline V and J ends were trimmed by 11 bases and 7 bases, with 17 bases remaining between them. The CDR3 length is 12 residues. In nucleotides, the CDR3 is TGTGCCGAGGAGGTCGGAGGGCTTGGCTACACCTTC. It yields the protein CAEEVGGLGYTF.

Of note for this clone: Sequence at one end of the junction differs from germline and may be a read error. The chain couples TRBV7-3 to TRBJ1-1; 9 bases line up with TRBD1. The CDR3 loop spans 15 amino acids. Germline CDR1 is SGHTA and CDR2 is FQGTGA. CDR3 DNA sequence: TGTGCCAGCAGCATAACAGGGGGCTGGAACACTGAAGCTTTCTTT. This encodes CASSITGGWNTEAFF.

This chain uses TRBV9 with TRBJ1-2; possible D gene TRBD1, 6 bases. Germline V gene lookup returns CDR1 SGDLS and CDR2 YYNGEE. This CDR3 contains 15 residues. V was shortened by 4 bases and J by 8 bases, with 21 bases between the two germline ends. The CDR3 is CASSPGEGHGWGYTF. The CDR3, as DNA: TGTGCCAGCAGCCCAGGGGAGGGGCACGGTTGGGGCTACACCTTC.

This chain connects TRBV10-3 to TRBJ1-2; 10 bases align to TRBD1. The CDR3 consists of 16 residues. CDR1 and CDR2 (germline): ENHRY, SYGVKD. The ends lost 4 bases at V and 3 bases at J; junction bases unmatched: 8. The CDR3 sequence is CAISAKGQGNYYGYTF. The CDR3 nucleotides are TGTGCCATCAGTGCGAAGGGACAGGGGAACTACTATGGCTACACCTTC.

The V and J genes are TRBV6-4 and TRBJ1-1; a weak D match, TRBD1 (6 bases). The V gene's germline CDR1 is MRHNA and CDR2 SNTAGT. The CDR3 extends over 14 amino acids. Trimming stripped 6 bases from V and 0 bases from J, with 11 bases between. CDR3 bases: TGTGCCAGCAGAGAGGACAGCTTGAACACTGAAGCTTTCTTT. It codes for CASREDSLNTEAFF.

The chain carries TRBV18 and TRBJ1-4; 12 nucleotides match TRBD1. Trimming removed 3 bases from V and 8 bases from J; junction bases left unmatched: 7. This CDR3 spans 16 amino acids. Germline CDR1 KGHSH, CDR2 LQKENI. In nucleotides, the CDR3 is TGTGCCAGCTCACCGCGACCGGGACAGGGGGCGGAAAAACTGTTTTTT. Its translation: CASSPRPGQGAEKLFF.

This clone was seen just once. The chain is built from TRBV27 and TRBJ2-7; 8 positions agree with TRBD2. The V gene's germline CDR1 is MNHEY and CDR2 SMNVEV (reference sequence). The CDR3 length is 14 residues. Germline trimming cut 3 bases from V and 3 bases from J; bases unmatched to any gene: 4. CDR3 coding DNA: TGTGCCAGCAGTTTTGCGGGGACTAGCTACGAGCAGTACTTC. This codes for CASSFAGTSYEQYF.

This clone was observed a single time. V is TRBV27 and J is TRBJ2-7, with TRBD2 as a possible D gene (6 bases). With 3 bases removed from V and 4 bases from J, the gap between germline ends came to 13 bases. Germline V gives CDR1 MNHEY, CDR2 SMNVEV (reference sequence). The length of the CDR3 is 14 residues. The CDR3 DNA follows: TGTGCCAGCAGTTTCCAGGGAGGAGGGTACGAGCAGTACTTC. The encoded protein is CASSFQGGGYEQYF.

V usage is TRBV18 and J usage is TRBJ1-2; D gene uncertain. V was cut by 1 base and J by 4 bases, with 25 bases left in between. CDR1 and CDR2 (germline): KGHSH, LQKENI. This CDR3 contains 19 residues. The CDR3 loop is CASSPRLLRRGLEIYGYTF. In nucleotides, the CDR3 is TGTGCCAGCTCACCACGGCTATTACGGCGAGGGCTCGAGATCTATGGCTACACCTTC. The variable domain in full, with the rest retrieved from reference TRBV18 and TRBJ1-2, is NAGVMQNPRHLVRRRGQEARLRCSPMKGHSHVYWYRQLPEEGLKFMVYLQKENIIDESGMPKERFSAEFPKEGPSILRIQQVVRGDSAAYFCASSPRLLRRGLEIYGYTFGSGTRLTVV.

Only a few counts were recorded for this clone. J is TRBJ1-1 and V is TRBV5-1; 7 nucleotides agree with TRBD1. Germline V gene data show CDR1 as SGHRS and CDR2 as YFSETQ. The ends lost 4 bases at V and 1 base at J; junction bases unmatched: 7. The CDR3 has 15 amino acids. Here the CDR3 DNA reads TGCGCCAGCAGCCCACCGACAGGGAAGAACACTGAAGCTTTCTTT. This sequence encodes CASSPPTGKNTEAFF.

The chain uses TRBV9 and TRBJ2-5, with a possible D match to TRBD2 (5 bases). Germline lookup yields CDR1 SGDLS and CDR2 YYNGEE. The CDR3 runs 14 residues. V dropped 5 bases and J dropped 5 bases, with 16 bases sitting between them. In nucleotides, the CDR3 is TGTGCCAGCAGTCTTATGGGCGGGCAGGAGACCCAGTACTTC. Encoded protein: CASSLMGGQETQYF.

The chain employs TRBV12-3 or TRBV12-4 and TRBJ1-1; the match to TRBD1 covers 9 bases. V dropped 6 bases and J dropped 11; count of bases not matched to a gene: 7. This CDR3 spans 12 amino acids. CDR3 amino acids: CASRRGQGKAFF. The CDR3 DNA reads as TGTGCCAGCAGGCGGGGACAGGGAAAGGCTTTCTTT.

The chain couples TRBV3-1 (or the pseudogene TRBV3-2) to TRBJ1-5, with D perhaps TRBD1 (5 bases). The CDR3 is made up of 14 amino acids. The germline V gene encodes CDR1 LGHDT and CDR2 YNNKEL (reference sequence). Trimming pared 5 bases from V and 4 bases from J, leaving 12 bases between. This chain's CDR3 is CASSSAQGNQPQHF. In nucleotides, the CDR3 is TGTGCCAGCAGCAGTGCTCAGGGTAATCAGCCCCAGCATTTT.

This clone was observed a few times. The chain is built from TRBV19 and TRBJ1-5; 10 positions match TRBD1. After removal of 1 base from V and 6 bases from J, the junction contained 6 bases not matched to a gene. CDR3 length: 16 residues. Germline loops: CDR1 LNHDA, CDR2 SQIVND (reference sequence). In DNA form, the CDR3 reads TGTGCCAGTAGTATAGGAGGGGGACAGGGGAGTCAGCCCCAGCATTTT. Translating gives CASSIGGGQGSQPQHF.